This paragraph covers one TCR beta chain sequence. CDR1 and CDR2 from the germline V gene are MNHEY and SMNVEV (reference sequence). The CDR3 runs to 15 residues. V shed 5 bases and J 4 bases; nucleotides not matched to a gene: 9. The sample comes from a study of blood T cell repertoires in COVID-19. Study as a whole: Whether acute or convalescent, the COVID-19 samples came from the United States, Italy and Spain. PBMCs, B-cell-depleted T cells, or T cells provided the cDNA or gDNA that made up the material.

Original methodology: Amplification of reference gene primers was used by the study to estimate nucleated cell counts. Generated by immunoSEQ multiplex PCR, the TCRdb table keeps only in-frame clones and is missing some. The DNA was the basis for D and trimming; V, J and clone size are from that table. This repertoire shows about 670,000 clones, over 80% found once; its top ten account for under 0.3%. Sequencing used peripheral blood. The clonotype comes from a woman aged 18-29 years with acute or convalescent COVID-19. This sequence joins TRBV27 and TRBJ2-5, with 8 bases lining up with TRBD1. The CDR3: CASSASTGVGETQYF. The CDR3 DNA sequence: TGTGCCAGCAGTGCCTCGACAGGGGTAGGAGAGACCCAGTACTTC.